This entry lists 3 T cell receptor beta chains sequenced from one sample in a study of blood T cell repertoires in COVID-19. The assay was immunoSEQ multiplex PCR, and TCRdb's table has in-frame clones only and misses some. The repertoire has 120,000 to 150,000 clones, 84% of them found once; the top ten carry approximately 40%. Sequenced input: peripheral blood. The receptors originated from a human donor in a cohort sampled during active COVID-19.

The J gene is TRBJ1-5, the V gene TRBV7-2; the D is unclear. CDR1 is SGHTA, CDR2 FQGNSA, per germline. CDR3 length equals 14 residues. V lost 4 bases, J lost 0 bases, and 7 bases lay in between. The CDR3 protein is CASSSSGSNQPQHF. DNA of the CDR3: TGTGCCAGCAGCTCGAGCGGTAGCAATCAGCCCCAGCATTTT.

This chain uses TRBV4-2 with TRBJ1-1; no reliable D call. V lost 0 bases and J 0 bases, leaving 8 bases between the germline ends. This CDR3 has 15 residues. Germline-derived CDR1 and CDR2 are LGHNA and YNFKEQ. This CDR3 is CASSQDQAMNTEAFF. For the CDR3, the DNA is TGTGCCAGCAGCCAAGATCAGGCAATGAACACTGAAGCTTTCTTT.

The V and J genes are TRBV28 and TRBJ1-6, with a possible D match to TRBD1 (5 bases). The germline gives CDR1 MDHEN, CDR2 SYDVKM. This CDR3 region has 15 residues. The V and J ends lost 5 bases and 7 bases respectively, with 15 bases between them. The CDR3 DNA follows: TGTGCCAGCAGTACATCCGGGACTCAGAATTCACCCCTCCACTTT. This gives the protein CASSTSGTQNSPLHF. The whole variable domain, filled in from reference TRBV28 and TRBJ1-6, reads DVKVTQSSRYLVKRTGEKVFLECVQDMDHENMFWYRQDPGLGLRLIYFSYDVKMKEKGDIPEGYSVSREKKERFSLILESASTNQTSMYLCASSTSGTQNSPLHFGNGTRLTVT.